This record looks at one TCR beta chain sequence and its context. The sample has other DNA sequences that encode this CDR3 too. Assay execution proceeded at the deep level. Only in-frame clones appear in the TCRdb table, and some are missing; sequencing was by immunoSEQ multiplex PCR. The repertoire holds some 2 million clones, 85% to 95% seen once, with 0.1% to 0.15% in the top ten. The data stem from a study of shared clonotypes between healthy human individuals. The source is a man aged 18 to 35 in good health. Sequenced: naive CD4+ T cells sorted from blood. The sample's subset: CD45RA+ positively selected.

This CDR3 reads CASSPYSNQPQHF. CDR3 nucleotide sequence: TGTGCCAGCAGCCCGTATAGCAATCAGCCCCAGCATTTT. V is TRBV6-1 and J is TRBJ1-5; D unresolved. Germline assignment: CDR1 MNHNS and CDR2 SASEGT. This CDR3 has 13 residues. The V and J ends lost 6 bases and 0 bases respectively, with 6 bases between them.